Below are 23 T cell receptor beta chains sequenced from a single sample in a study of shared clonotypes between healthy human individuals. Method: immunoSEQ multiplex PCR; TCRdb's copy keeps in-frame clones and lacks some. This table holds around 2.3 million clones, 95% found once. Source material: naive CD4+ T cells sorted from blood. This sample's subset: CD45RA+ positively selected. The receptor source for this set is a man aged 18 to 35 in good health.

With respect to this clone: Germline is not matched at one junction end, which may reflect a read error. V usage is TRBV27 and J usage is TRBJ1-4; the D is unclear. CDR3 size: 13 residues. Germline lookup yields CDR1 MNHEY and CDR2 SMNVEV (reference sequence). CDR3 sequence (DNA): TGTGCCACCAGTTCACCAATGGGGGAAAAACTGTTTTTT. As protein: CATSSPMGEKLFF.

The chain couples TRBV9 to TRBJ1-2, with D possibly matching TRBD1 (6 bases). Trimming shortened V by 4 bases and J by 2 bases, and 15 bases separated the two germline ends. This CDR3 is 15 amino acids long. Per the germline V gene, CDR1 is SGDLS and CDR2 is YYNGEE. The CDR3 DNA reads TGTGCCAGCAGCATTAGTCTCAGGGGAAACTATGGCTACACCTTC. Protein sequence: CASSISLRGNYGYTF.

CDR3 coding DNA: TGCGCCAGCAGCCCTGGGTACACAGGCCTCTACTATAATTCACCCCTCCACTTT. Translating it yields CASSPGYTGLYYNSPLHF. The chain carries TRBV4-1 and TRBJ1-6; D might be TRBD1 (5 bases). Germline CDR1 and CDR2: MGHRA and YSYEKL. The CDR3 contains 18 residues. The ends were cut back, 4 bases at V and 3 bases at J, with 19 bases in the middle.

This chain uses TRBV10-3 with TRBJ2-7, with D tentatively TRBD1 (7 bases). Trimming removed 6 bases at V and 5 bases at J, with 20 bases between. Germline CDR1 and CDR2: ENHRY and SYGVKD. The CDR3 loop spans 15 amino acids. The DNA of the CDR3 is TGTGCCATCAGCTCAGGGGGGCAGGGCTACGACGAGCAGTACTTC. Protein product: CAISSGGQGYDEQYF.

This rearrangement joins TRBV28 to TRBJ2-7; TRBD1 aligns across 8 bases. V dropped 5 bases and J dropped 3; count of bases not matched to a gene: 9. The length of the CDR3 is 15 residues. CDR1 and CDR2 (germline): MDHEN, SYDVKM. In DNA, the CDR3 is TGTGCCAGCAGTGCTCCCGGGACAGGACACTACGAGCAGTACTTC. Residues: CASSAPGTGHYEQYF.

The chain couples TRBV10-1 to TRBJ2-2; D is unclear. The CDR3 totals 14 residues. V lost 5 bases to trimming and J lost 6 bases, with 13 bases between them. Germline assignment: CDR1 WNHNN and CDR2 SYGVQD (reference sequence). Written as DNA, the CDR3 is TGCGCCAGCAGTTTGAGCATTTCGGCCGGGGAGCTGTTTTTT. This gives the protein CASSLSISAGELFF.

The gene calls are TRBV19 and TRBJ1-1; D uncertain. This CDR3 contains 11 residues. CDR1 is LNHDA, CDR2 SQIVND, per germline (reference sequence). Between the trimmed V and J ends, which lost 3 bases and 7 bases, there was a span of 6 bases. Here the CDR3 reads CASSIGREAFF. CDR3 DNA: TGTGCCAGTAGTATCGGACGTGAAGCTTTCTTT.

The gene calls are TRBV7-9 and TRBJ2-7; perhaps TRBD1 as D (5 bases). Germline assignment: CDR1 SEHNR and CDR2 FQNEAQ (reference sequence). V was pared by 8 bases and J by 0 bases, with 14 bases between. The CDR3 is 14 residues long. CDR3 DNA: TGTGCCAGCTCGCTGGGGCAGGTCTCCTACGAGCAGTACTTC. As protein: CASSLGQVSYEQYF.

The J gene is TRBJ1-2, the V gene TRBV19; the D is unclear. Trimming pared 6 bases from V and 0 bases from J, leaving 17 bases between. This CDR3 spans 16 amino acids. Germline lookup yields CDR1 LNHDA and CDR2 SQIVND (reference sequence). The CDR3 region is CASSPVDLGTNYGYTF. DNA for the CDR3: TGTGCCAGTAGCCCTGTTGATTTGGGAACTAACTATGGCTACACCTTC.

This clone was found once. The identical CDR3 is also encoded by other nucleotide sequences in the sample. The genes are TRBV6-1 and TRBJ1-2, with D unresolved. V was pared by 2 bases and J by 2 bases, with 9 bases between. The CDR3 consists of 14 residues. The germline CDR1 and CDR2 sequences are MNHNS and SASEGT. As DNA, the CDR3 is TGTGCCAGCAGTGAATCTCCAGGAAACTATGGCTACACCTTC. Translation: CASSESPGNYGYTF.

This clone was observed once. The rearrangement joins TRBV27 to TRBJ2-5, with D unresolved. V was clipped by 1 base and J by 5 bases, with 8 bases between them. Germline assignment: CDR1 MNHEY and CDR2 SMNVEV (reference sequence). The CDR3 runs to 13 residues. CDR3 loop: CASSLFWTETQYF. CDR3 in DNA: TGTGCCAGCAGTTTATTTTGGACGGAGACCCAGTACTTC.

The chain links TRBV18 to TRBJ2-1; no definite D call. Trimming removed 3 bases from V and 5 bases from J, with 11 bases in between. The CDR3 runs 14 residues. CDR1 is KGHSH, CDR2 LQKENI, per germline. DNA for the CDR3: TGTGCCAGCTCACCGGGGAATTTACACAATGAGCAGTTCTTC. It translates to CASSPGNLHNEQFF.

The chain uses TRBV6-1 and TRBJ2-7; 9 bases line up with TRBD1. The germline gives CDR1 MNHNS, CDR2 SASEGT. Trimming cost V 5 bases and J 1 base; bases outside gene matches: 6. This CDR3 has 15 amino acids. The chain's CDR3 is CASSPDRGESYEQYF. As DNA, the CDR3 is TGTGCCAGCAGTCCGGACAGGGGAGAGTCCTACGAGCAGTACTTC.

The J gene is TRBJ2-1, the V gene TRBV7-9, with D possibly TRBD2 on 6 matching bases. Germline V gene sequence: CDR1 SEHNR, CDR2 FQNEAQ (reference sequence). The CDR3 has 15 residues. The V gene lost 5 bases and the J gene lost 5 bases, with 16 bases spanning the gap. CDR3 sequence reads: CASSPWDLGDNEQFF. CDR3 nucleotides: TGTGCCAGCAGCCCGTGGGACTTGGGGGACAATGAGCAGTTCTTC. The whole variable domain, filled in from reference TRBV7-9 and TRBJ2-1, reads DTGVSQNPRHKITKRGQNVTFRCDPISEHNRLYWYRQTLGQGPEFLTYFQNEAQLEKSRLLSDRFSAERPKGSFSTLEIQRTEQGDSAMYLCASSPWDLGDNEQFFGPGTRLTVL.

This chain connects TRBV27 to TRBJ2-2; D gene ambiguous. From germline, CDR1 is MNHEY and CDR2 SMNVEV (reference sequence). V lost 4 bases to trimming and J lost 6 bases, with 3 bases between them. CDR3 length: 11 residues. CDR3 nucleotide sequence: TGTGCCAGCAGTTCAGCCGGGGAGCTGTTTTTT. This translates into CASSSAGELFF.

The J gene is TRBJ1-2, the V gene TRBV28, with D possibly being TRBD1 (5 bases). CDR1 and CDR2 from the germline V gene are MDHEN and SYDVKM. This CDR3 contains 13 residues. V dropped 3 bases and J dropped 4 bases, with 9 bases sitting between them. The CDR3 bases are TGTGCCAGCAGTTTTCTGGGGGGCTATGGCTACACCTTC. Translation: CASSFLGGYGYTF.

This clone was seen just once. V gene TRBV30 combines with J gene TRBJ1-1; D possibly corresponds to TRBD1 (6 bases). This CDR3 region has 13 residues. Per the germline V gene, CDR1 is GTSNPN and CDR2 is SVGIG (reference sequence). The ends were cut back, 4 bases at V and 1 base at J, with 10 bases in the middle. The CDR3, as DNA: TGTGCCTGGACAGGGGAAAGGAACACTGAAGCTTTCTTT. Translation: CAWTGERNTEAFF.

The CDR3: CASSFGLETGTEQYF. In nucleotides, the CDR3 is TGTGCCAGCAGCTTTGGATTGGAGACAGGGACCGAGCAGTACTTC. The V call is TRBV5-6, the J call TRBJ2-7, with TRBD1 matching 7 bases. This CDR3 contains 15 residues. Germline V lookup: CDR1 SGHDT, CDR2 YYEEEE. The J segment lost 6 bases and the V segment lost 2 bases, leaving 11 bases of the junction unmatched.

To note about this clone: Different DNA sequences within this sample yield the same CDR3. J is TRBJ2-7 and V is TRBV20-1; D is unclear. The CDR3 is made up of 11 amino acids. In germline, CDR1 is DFQATT, CDR2 SNEGSKA (reference sequence). Deletions cut 3 bases from V and 2 bases from J, with 5 bases between. CDR3 sequence reads: CSARATYEQYF. The CDR3, as DNA: TGCAGTGCTAGGGCGACCTACGAGCAGTACTTC.

The rearrangement links TRBV12-5 to TRBJ1-2, with no clear D. Per germline, CDR1 LGHNT and CDR2 FRNRAP. V shed 6 bases and J shed 4 bases, with 15 bases lying between them. This CDR3 region has 14 residues. CDR3 DNA sequence: TGTGCTAGTGGAAGTGGTCCGCGGAGCTATGGCTACACCTTC. It is translated as CASGSGPRSYGYTF.

V is TRBV15 and J is TRBJ2-7, with a weak D call TRBD1 (6 bases). Germline values: CDR1 LNHNV, CDR2 YYDKDF (reference sequence). V was pared by 8 bases and J by 1 base, with 15 bases between. This CDR3 has 14 amino acids. In DNA form, the CDR3 reads TGTGCCACCTCCTCAACGGACAGATCCTACGAGCAGTACTTC. It encodes CATSSTDRSYEQYF.

This clone was found a few times. Other DNA sequences of this sample code for an identical CDR3. The J gene is TRBJ2-7, the V gene TRBV18, with D tentatively TRBD1 or TRBD2 (5 bases each). This CDR3 contains 13 residues. The germline V and J ends were trimmed by 3 bases and 3 bases, with 9 bases remaining between them. The V gene's germline CDR1 is KGHSH and CDR2 LQKENI. The CDR3 DNA reads TGTGCCAGCTCACCCGGGACCAACTACGAGCAGTACTTC. Its protein is CASSPGTNYEQYF.

The gene calls are TRBV9 and TRBJ2-3; TRBD2 aligns across 10 bases. The CDR3 is 19 amino acids. In germline, CDR1 is SGDLS, CDR2 YYNGEE. Trimming at V came to 0 bases and at J to 0 bases, leaving 10 bases not matched to a gene. CDR3 sequence: CASSVGPGLAGASTDTQYF. The CDR3 region has the DNA TGTGCCAGCAGCGTAGGCCCAGGTCTAGCGGGGGCTAGCACAGATACGCAGTATTTT.